This T cell receptor (beta chain) emerged from a study of cytomegalovirus exposure and HLA in healthy donors. Study-level information: The roughly 700 first-cohort repertoires shared a platform with the 130 or so validation repertoires, as reported in a later analysis. The study's findings and limits: Testing in vitro showed three CMV-associated chains specific for CMV antigens. According to a later analysis, TCR clusters from the first cohort tended to co-occur in the roughly 110 validation repertoires. Rarity marked most TCR sequences, yet some public TCRs occurred in many donors.

Only in-frame clones appear in the TCRdb table, and some are missing; sequencing was by immunoSEQ multiplex PCR. The sample consists of about 120,000 clones, 90% to 97% of them appearing once. As to this clone: What it binds is not known.

V was clipped by 4 bases and J by 6 bases, with 10 bases between them. CDR1 is SGHRS and CDR2 is YFSETQ in the germline V gene. There are 13 residues in the CDR3. Sequenced material: PBMCs. The V call is TRBV5-1, the J call TRBJ2-2, with D possibly TRBD1 on 5 matching bases. This receptor was obtained from a man younger than 35 in good health and CMV-seronegative. The CDR3 loop reads CASSPQGAGELFF. The CDR3 nucleotides read TGCGCCAGCAGCCCCCAAGGGGCCGGGGAGCTGTTTTTT.